Following are 15 T cell receptor beta chains from one sample sequenced in a study of blood T cell repertoires in COVID-19. Data came from immunoSEQ multiplex PCR; TCRdb stores just in-frame clones and leaves some out. The sample lists 90,000 to 150,000 clones, roughly 82% occurring once. Sequencing was carried out using peripheral blood. Receptors were obtained from a human donor in a cohort sampled during active COVID-19.

This chain uses TRBV5-1 with TRBJ2-5; 7 bases match TRBD1. The germline V gene encodes CDR1 SGHRS and CDR2 YFSETQ. The V gene end was trimmed by 6 bases and the J gene end by 1 base; junction bases not matched to a gene: 6. The CDR3 covers 14 residues. CDR3 in DNA: TGCGCCAGCAATTGGGACAGCACCCAAGAGACCCAGTACTTC. This encodes CASNWDSTQETQYF.

The CDR3 region is CASSFRTSAYNEQFF. The CDR3 DNA reads TGTGCCAGCAGCTTCCGGACTAGCGCCTACAATGAGCAGTTCTTC. J is TRBJ2-1 and V is TRBV5-6, with 9 nucleotides matching TRBD2. Per germline, CDR1 SGHDT and CDR2 YYEEEE. The CDR3 consists of 15 residues. Trimming at V came to 2 bases and at J to 2 bases, leaving 2 bases not matched to a gene. Looking up the rest from reference TRBV5-6 and TRBJ2-1 gives the full variable domain: DAGVTQSPTHLIKTRGQQVTLRCSPKSGHDTVSWYQQALGQGPQFIFQYYEEEERQRGNFPDRFSGHQFPNYSSELNVNALLLGDSALYLCASSFRTSAYNEQFFGPGTRLTVL.

This chain connects TRBV5-1 to TRBJ1-1; D is perhaps TRBD1 (6 bases). Germline V CDR1 and CDR2: SGHRS, YFSETQ. This CDR3 has 14 amino acids. V lost 1 base to trimming and J lost 1 base, with 8 bases between them. CDR3 nucleotides: TGCGCCAGCAGCTTGACAGGGTGGAACACTGAAGCTTTCTTT. Translating it yields CASSLTGWNTEAFF.

CDR3 protein: CASSALDTQYF. As DNA, the CDR3 is TGTGCCAGCAGTGCCCTAGATACGCAGTATTTT. The V and J genes are TRBV25-1 and TRBJ2-3; D is uncertain. CDR1 is MGHDK, CDR2 SYGVNS, per germline. The CDR3 totals 11 residues. Trimming pared 4 bases from V and 5 bases from J, leaving 4 bases between.

The chain has TRBV6-5 and TRBJ1-4; D is ambiguous. In germline, CDR1 is MNHEY, CDR2 SVGAGI. This CDR3 contains 13 residues. V was clipped by 3 bases and J by 7 bases, with 9 bases between them. The CDR3 DNA reads TGTGCCAGCAGTTATCTTGAGGGTGAAAAACTGTTTTTT. Translation: CASSYLEGEKLFF.

The chain's CDR3 is CASSLATGGQETQYF. CDR3 nucleotide sequence: TGCGCCAGCAGCTTGGCCACAGGGGGACAAGAGACCCAGTACTTC. The chain carries TRBV5-1 and TRBJ2-5, with 8 bases identical to TRBD1. Germline V CDR1 and CDR2: SGHRS, YFSETQ. Trimming removed 0 bases from V and 2 bases from J; junction bases left unmatched: 3. The CDR3 runs 15 residues.

J is TRBJ2-3 and V is TRBV19; possibly TRBD1 for D (6 bases). CDR1 LNHDA and CDR2 SQIVND come from the germline V gene (reference sequence). The V and J ends lost 2 bases and 6 bases respectively, with 12 bases between them. This CDR3 region has 14 residues. CDR3 in DNA: TGTGCCAGTAGTATAAGACAGGCCGGGGATACGCAGTATTTT. Protein product: CASSIRQAGDTQYF.

The chain combines TRBV29-1 with TRBJ1-3; 9 nucleotides align to TRBD1. This CDR3 is built from 15 residues. Germline-derived CDR1 and CDR2 are SQVTM and ANQGSEA. J gave up 0 bases and V 7 bases, and 7 bases lay outside the gene matches. The CDR3 spells CSASGQGSSGNTIYF. DNA of the CDR3: TGCAGCGCTTCGGGACAGGGAAGCTCTGGAAACACCATATATTTT.

The gene calls are TRBV5-1 and TRBJ2-5, with 7 bases matching TRBD2. With V trimmed by 0 bases and J by 1 base, 3 bases remained unmatched. This CDR3 region has 15 residues. The germline CDR1 and CDR2 sequences are SGHRS and YFSETQ. CDR3: CASSLDRGVQETQYF. The CDR3 DNA sequence: TGCGCCAGCAGCTTGGACCGGGGGGTCCAAGAGACCCAGTACTTC.

The rearrangement joins TRBV5-1 to TRBJ2-7; TRBD1 matches at 8 bases. The CDR3 consists of 13 residues. CDR1 SGHRS and CDR2 YFSETQ come from the germline V gene. V was pared by 3 bases and J by 4 bases, with 3 bases of the junction left unmatched. CDR3: CASSSGQGYEQYF. In nucleotides, the CDR3 is TGCGCCAGCAGCTCTGGACAGGGATACGAGCAGTACTTC.

V and J are TRBV15 and TRBJ1-4, with D tentatively TRBD1 (5 bases). This CDR3 spans 16 amino acids. Trimming removed 5 bases at V and 5 bases at J, with 18 bases between. The germline V gene has CDR1 LNHNV and CDR2 YYDKDF (reference sequence). The CDR3, as DNA: TGTGCCACCAGCGCAGAATGGGGCCCAGGGAATGAAAAACTGTTTTTT. Its protein is CATSAEWGPGNEKLFF.

This chain connects TRBV6-1 to TRBJ2-1; the match to TRBD2 covers 10 bases. The length of the CDR3 is 15 residues. J was trimmed by 7 bases and V by 9 bases; bases with no gene match: 12. Per the germline V gene, CDR1 is MNHNS and CDR2 is SASEGT. The CDR3 spells CASNEAGGPGNEQFF. CDR3 DNA sequence: TGTGCCAGTAATGAAGCGGGGGGGCCGGGAAATGAGCAGTTCTTC.

The genes are TRBV28 and TRBJ2-3; the match to TRBD2 covers 8 bases. Germline V lookup: CDR1 MDHEN, CDR2 SYDVKM. The CDR3 sequence is 11 residues long. The V and J ends lost 8 bases and 9 bases, in that order; junction bases with no gene match: 4. CDR3 amino acids: CASGAGATQYF. The CDR3 region has the DNA TGTGCCAGCGGAGCGGGGGCGACGCAGTATTTT.

CDR3 nucleotide sequence: TGTGCCAGCAGCTCCGGGACAGGGGCTGTCGGCTATGGCTACACCTTC. Translated, it gives CASSSGTGAVGYGYTF. This chain connects TRBV5-4 to TRBJ1-2; 10 nucleotides line up with TRBD1. Germline CDR1 SGHNT, CDR2 YYREEE (reference sequence). CDR3 length: 16 residues. Losses at the gene ends were 3 bases for V and 4 bases for J; bases not matched to a gene: 9.

This clone was recorded only once. The chain couples TRBV5-1 to TRBJ2-3; 7 positions match TRBD2. Germline values: CDR1 SGHRS, CDR2 YFSETQ. This CDR3 comprises 17 residues. The J segment lost 0 bases and the V segment lost 5 bases, leaving 12 bases of the junction unmatched. CDR3 in amino acids: CASRYLPAGSSTDTQYF. The CDR3 DNA sequence: TGCGCCAGCAGGTATCTTCCAGCGGGGTCCAGCACAGATACGCAGTATTTT.